This T cell receptor (beta chain) was recovered during a study of cytomegalovirus exposure and HLA in healthy donors. Study-wide results and caveats: A later analysis showed that HLA-associated TCR beta chains had undergone more clonal expansion than equally common others. Later on, a genetic analysis was performed. It linked a missense variant in DCLRE1C with V- and J-gene trimming of TCR beta.

The study ran its PCR with 60 Vbeta and 13 Jbeta primers. In the authors' workflow: An analysis performed later counted 70 million to 90 million unique TCR beta chains (approximately 11 million of them shared). Sequencing was performed with immunoSEQ multiplex PCR; in TCRdb, only in-frame clones are kept and a portion is missing. V, J and clone size were drawn from that table, and D and trimming were deduced from the DNA. The sample holds 100,000 or so clones; around 80% are singletons and the top ten take 3% to 4%. In regard to this clone: The antigen is undetermined.

Germline V CDR1 and CDR2: MDHEN, SYDVKM. This CDR3 has 17 residues. V gave up 6 bases and J gave up 3 bases; unmatched junction bases: 17. The chain uses TRBV28 and TRBJ2-7; TRBD2 aligns across 7 bases. This TCR was recovered from a woman aged 40 to 50 in good health and CMV-seronegative. Sequenced input: PBMCs. This chain's CDR3 is CASSPRRESKLVYEQYF. The CDR3 DNA reads as TGTGCCAGCAGCCCCCGGCGGGAGAGTAAACTCGTCTACGAGCAGTACTTC.